The clone carrying this T cell receptor beta chain came up a few times. What it recognizes is unknown. The CDR3 extends over 15 amino acids. Unmatched junction bases numbered 6, after V lost 2 bases and J lost 2 bases. The germline V gene has CDR1 SGHRS and CDR2 YFSETQ. Researchers ran the PCR with 60 Vbeta and 13 Jbeta primers. The data were produced by immunoSEQ multiplex PCR, yet TCRdb's version contains in-frame clones alone and is incomplete. Of about 150,000 clones in the sample, approximately 71% were seen once. This entry is derived from a study of cytomegalovirus exposure and HLA in healthy donors. Study-wide results and caveats: Investigators reported around 150 TCR beta chains as tied to cytomegalovirus. The productive fraction for most TCR beta V segments was about 90% or about 30% in an earlier analysis.

The chain carries TRBV5-1 and TRBJ2-7; 8 bases match TRBD1. The sequencing input was PBMCs. The TCR was taken from a woman under 30 in good health and CMV-seropositive. The CDR3: CASSFGTGGTYEQYF. CDR3 DNA sequence: TGCGCCAGCAGCTTCGGGACAGGTGGAACCTACGAGCAGTACTTC.